What follows is one T cell receptor (beta chain) and its context. The antigen is undetermined. Sequencing in the ViraFEST assay came after antigen-specific CD4+ T cells had been expanded with viral peptide pools, which were used to stimulate PBMC. At the end of approximately 10 days of culture, CD4+ T cells were isolated. Convalescent patients had PCR-confirmed SARS-CoV-2 infection between March and December 2020. The sample belongs to a study of vaccination effects on CD4 cells after COVID-19. As for the study in general: From two convalescent patients, samples were taken 16 days and one week before vaccination.

CDR1 is SGHNT, CDR2 YENEEA, per germline. The J segment lost 6 bases and the V segment lost 2 bases, leaving 3 bases of the junction unmatched. The CDR3 spans 14 residues. Profiled with immunoSEQ multiplex PCR; TCRdb holds only in-frame clones, not every one. The data contain 60,000 to 75,000 clones, 65% to 75% of them singletons. Study-level findings and limits: Among infection- and vaccine-induced clones, marked clonal contraction occurred late after vaccination.

The source was CD4+ T cells from PBMCs cultured with HIV peptides, collected before COVID-19 vaccination. Subset of the sample: HIV-1 Nef peptide pool negative control/reference culture. This receptor was obtained from a human donor who had a prior SARS-CoV-2 infection. The chain couples TRBV11-3 to TRBJ2-2; TRBD2 aligns across 7 bases. CDR3 protein: CASSLSAGAGELFF. The CDR3 coding sequence is TGTGCCAGCAGCTTATCGGCGGGGGCCGGGGAGCTGTTTTTT.